One sample yielded the 27 T cell receptor beta chains listed below, sequenced in a study of vaccination effects on CD4 cells after COVID-19. The protocol was immunoSEQ multiplex PCR, while the TCRdb copy is restricted to in-frame clones and leaves out a portion. The sample holds about 60,000 clones, 75% to 85% seen once. These receptors' antigens are unknown. CD4+ T cells specific for antigen were expanded with viral peptide pools by the ViraFEST assay before sequencing. Following an approximately 9-day culture, CD4+ T cells were purified. The sequenced sample was CD4+ T cells from PBMCs cultured with HCoV-229E spike peptides, obtained before COVID-19 vaccination. Source of these receptors: a human donor who received a COVID-19 vaccine.

This clone was counted once. The genes are TRBV7-2 and TRBJ2-5; 15 bases line up with TRBD2. The germline V gene encodes CDR1 SGHTA and CDR2 FQGNSA. V trimming: 3 bases; J trimming: 0 bases; junction bases outside the gene matches: 5. The CDR3 extends over 18 amino acids. The CDR3 DNA follows: TGTGCCAGCAGCTTTCGGACTAGCGGGGGGGAATACCAAGAGACCCAGTACTTC. Amino acid sequence: CASSFRTSGGEYQETQYF.

V is TRBV7-8 and J is TRBJ2-2; D gene unclear. Germline loops: CDR1 SGHVS, CDR2 FQNEAQ. The CDR3 length is 13 residues. Between the trimmed V and J ends, which lost 6 bases and 3 bases, there was a span of 8 bases. The CDR3 sequence: CASRREHTGELFF. CDR3 bases: TGTGCCAGCAGACGTGAACACACCGGGGAGCTGTTTTTT.

The J gene is TRBJ1-1, the V gene TRBV6-6; D is possibly TRBD1 (6 bases). This CDR3 is built from 14 residues. The V and J ends lost 2 bases and 0 bases respectively, with 7 bases between them. The germline V gene has CDR1 MNHNY and CDR2 SVGAGI (reference sequence). The CDR3 protein is CASSYDRMNTEAFF. Written as DNA, the CDR3 is TGTGCCAGCAGTTACGACAGGATGAACACTGAAGCTTTCTTT.

The chain recombines TRBV4-3 with TRBJ1-5; D gene ambiguous. The CDR3 sequence is 15 residues long. Trimming left V 0 bases short and J 0 bases short, with 6 bases between. CDR1 and CDR2 from the germline V gene are LGHNA and YSLEER. The CDR3 DNA is TGCGCCAGCAGCCAAGATCCTAATAGCAATCAGCCCCAGCATTTT. It translates to CASSQDPNSNQPQHF.

This clone occurred once. V and J are TRBV5-1 and TRBJ2-3; the D is unclear. The CDR3 spans 14 residues. Per the germline V gene, CDR1 is SGHRS and CDR2 is YFSETQ. V lost 1 base and J 1 base, leaving 7 bases between the germline ends. The DNA for the CDR3 is TGCGCCAGCAGCTTGTGGGTGGGCACAGATACGCAGTATTTT. The encoded protein is CASSLWVGTDTQYF.

This chain uses TRBV2 with TRBJ1-3; D gene unclear. Trimming stripped 6 bases from V and 0 bases from J, with 0 bases between. The CDR3 has 11 amino acids. The germline gives CDR1 SNHLY, CDR2 FYNNEI. The CDR3: CASSSGNTIYF. CDR3 sequence (DNA): TGTGCCAGCAGCTCTGGAAACACCATATATTTT.

The rearrangement uses TRBV3-1 (or the pseudogene TRBV3-2) and TRBJ2-7; weak D call: TRBD2 (6 bases). CDR1 LGHDT and CDR2 YNNKEL come from the germline V gene (reference sequence). Trimming pared 1 base from V and 0 bases from J, leaving 22 bases between. The CDR3 totals 19 residues. The CDR3 DNA follows: TGTGCCAGCAGCCAAGGAAAGGGACTGGGGCAGCGCGACTCCTACGAGCAGTACGTC. This gives the protein CASSQGKGLGQRDSYEQYV.

This CDR3 reads CASSGQGRNTEAFF. The CDR3 nucleotides read TGTGCCAGCTCAGGACAGGGTCGGAACACTGAAGCTTTCTTT. The chain recombines TRBV18 with TRBJ1-1; 8 nucleotides align to TRBD1. The V and J ends lost 5 bases and 1 base, in that order; junction bases with no gene match: 3. The germline CDR1 and CDR2 sequences are KGHSH and LQKENI. The CDR3 is 14 residues long.

The chain carries TRBV5-1 and TRBJ1-2; the D gene is possibly TRBD1 (5 bases). The germline CDR1 and CDR2 sequences are SGHRS and YFSETQ. Trimming cost V 2 bases and J 4 bases, with 9 bases left between them. CDR3 length: 13 residues. The CDR3 region has the DNA TGCGCCAGCAGCTTAGGCGGGACCTATGGCTACACCTTC. It encodes CASSLGGTYGYTF. The full variable domain, completed using reference TRBV5-1 and TRBJ1-2, is KAGVTQTPRYLIKTRGQQVTLSCSPISGHRSVSWYQQTPGQGLQFLFEYFSETQRNKGNFPGRFSGRQFSNSRSEMNVSTLELGDSALYLCASSLGGTYGYTFGSGTRLTVV.

This clone was picked up a small number of times. This chain connects TRBV5-1 to TRBJ1-1; TRBD1 matches 8 bases. Germline CDR1 SGHRS, CDR2 YFSETQ. This CDR3 region has 16 residues. V lost 2 bases to trimming and J lost 7 bases; unmatched junction nucleotides: 13. CDR3 coding DNA: TGCGCCAGCAGCTTAAGAGTCGACAGGGGTACAATTGAAGCTTTCTTT. This codes for CASSLRVDRGTIEAFF.

The chain is built from TRBV19 and TRBJ1-5, with no clear D. The V end was cut by 5 bases, the J end by 3 bases, with 14 bases between. This CDR3 is built from 15 residues. Per the germline V gene, CDR1 is LNHDA and CDR2 is SQIVND (reference sequence). CDR3 in DNA: TGTGCCAGTAGTGCCAGCAGGACTTACAATCAGCCCCAGCATTTT. Protein sequence: CASSASRTYNQPQHF.

V and J are TRBV28 and TRBJ1-2; TRBD1 matches at 9 bases. Germline assignment: CDR1 MDHEN and CDR2 SYDVKM. V trimming: 4 bases; J trimming: 0 bases; junction bases outside the gene matches: 12. The CDR3 has 18 residues. The CDR3 here is CASSYTGTGRRANYGYTF. The CDR3 nucleotides are TGTGCCAGCAGTTATACCGGGACAGGGAGGAGGGCTAACTATGGCTACACCTTC.

This chain links TRBV28 with TRBJ1-2; possibly TRBD1 for D (6 bases). Trimming shortened V by 7 bases and J by 3 bases, and 15 bases separated the two germline ends. Germline V gene sequence: CDR1 MDHEN, CDR2 SYDVKM. The CDR3 is 14 residues long. The CDR3 DNA reads TGTGCCAGCACCTGGGGCAGGGGATACTATGGCTACACCTTC. Its translation is CASTWGRGYYGYTF.

The chain uses TRBV4-3 and TRBJ2-3, with a weak D call TRBD1 (6 bases). Germline-derived CDR1 and CDR2 are LGHNA and YSLEER. There are 18 residues in the CDR3. V was clipped by 1 base and J by 2 bases, with 19 bases between them. The chain's CDR3 is CASSQGFRDRTYTDTQYF. CDR3 sequence (DNA): TGCGCCAGCAGCCAAGGCTTCCGCGACAGGACTTACACAGATACGCAGTATTTT.

This clone is a singleton in its sample. The gene calls are TRBV2 and TRBJ1-6; 7 bases are shared with TRBD1. Losses at the gene ends were 2 bases for V and 6 bases for J; bases not matched to a gene: 4. This CDR3 has 15 amino acids. Germline loops: CDR1 SNHLY, CDR2 FYNNEI. CDR3 residues: CASSELGQFNSPLHF. In nucleotides, the CDR3 is TGTGCCAGCAGTGAACTGGGACAGTTTAATTCACCCCTCCACTTT. Full variable domain (missing parts from reference TRBV2 and TRBJ1-6): EPEVTQTPSHQVTQMGQEVILRCVPISNHLYFYWYRQILGQKVEFLVSFYNNEISEKSEIFDDQFSVERPDGSNFTLKIRSTKLEDSAMYFCASSELGQFNSPLHFGNGTRLTVT.

DNA for the CDR3: TGCGCCAGCAGTGTTCAGGGGTACACTGAAGCTTTCTTT. It is translated as CASSVQGYTEAFF. This chain joins TRBV10-1 and TRBJ1-1, with TRBD1 as a possible D gene (6 bases). Germline V lookup: CDR1 WNHNN, CDR2 SYGVQD (reference sequence). The ends were cut back, 4 bases at V and 3 bases at J, with 9 bases in the middle. This CDR3 region has 13 residues.

This clone has a handful of counts. CDR3 residues: CASSSGGLATGTGELFF. In DNA form, the CDR3 reads TGCGCCAGCAGCTCAGGGGGCCTGGCGACGGGCACCGGGGAGCTGTTTTTT. This sequence joins TRBV5-1 and TRBJ2-2; TRBD1 aligns across 8 bases. Germline V gene data show CDR1 as SGHRS and CDR2 as YFSETQ. The V and J ends lost 3 bases and 4 bases, in that order; junction bases with no gene match: 11. The CDR3 runs to 17 residues.

This sequence joins TRBV19 and TRBJ2-5; 8 bases are shared with TRBD1. The CDR3 consists of 15 residues. Germline V gives CDR1 LNHDA, CDR2 SQIVND (reference sequence). The V gene end was trimmed by 3 bases and the J gene end by 5 bases; junction bases not matched to a gene: 8. DNA for the CDR3: TGTGCCAGTAGTATTTTTGGACAGGGCCGGGAGACCCAGTACTTC. It yields the protein CASSIFGQGRETQYF.

The J gene is TRBJ2-5, the V gene TRBV3-1 (or the pseudogene TRBV3-2), with D maybe TRBD2 (5 bases). Germline loops: CDR1 LGHDT, CDR2 YNNKEL (reference sequence). The CDR3 totals 13 residues. The V end was cut by 5 bases, the J end by 7 bases, with 14 bases between. This CDR3 is CASSINGEGTQYF. The DNA for the CDR3 is TGTGCCAGCAGCATCAACGGGGAAGGGACCCAGTACTTC.

This clone was found a few times. The V and J genes are TRBV5-1 and TRBJ2-1; 12 positions match TRBD2. CDR3 length: 15 amino acids. From germline, CDR1 is SGHRS and CDR2 YFSETQ. Trimming took 2 bases from V and 9 from J; bases not matched to a gene: 6. In DNA, the CDR3 is TGCGCCAGCAGCTTCTCGCTAGCGGGGGGGATTGAGCAGTTCTTC. It yields the protein CASSFSLAGGIEQFF.

This clone was detected a few times. This chain joins TRBV3-1 (or the pseudogene TRBV3-2) and TRBJ1-2; the D is unclear. The ends were cut back, 4 bases at V and 5 bases at J, with 5 bases in the middle. This CDR3 has 11 residues. The germline gives CDR1 LGHDT, CDR2 YNNKEL (reference sequence). In nucleotides, the CDR3 is TGTGCCAGCAGCCTAGGATATGGCTACACCTTC. This gives the protein CASSLGYGYTF.

This clone was detected only a few times. The chain recombines TRBV18 with TRBJ1-3; 7 bases are shared with TRBD1. CDR1 is KGHSH and CDR2 is LQKENI in the germline V gene. The CDR3 has 18 amino acids. Unmatched junction bases numbered 13, after V lost 3 bases and J lost 2 bases. The CDR3 sequence is CASSPNQQGSTAGNTIYF. For the CDR3, the DNA is TGTGCCAGCTCACCTAATCAACAGGGGTCTACTGCTGGAAACACCATATATTTT.

This chain links TRBV24-1 with TRBJ1-2; TRBD1 might be the D (6 bases). From germline, CDR1 is KGHDR and CDR2 SFDVKD. Trimming took 3 bases from V and 7 from J, leaving 8 bases between them. The CDR3 is 12 residues long. CDR3 nucleotide sequence: TGTGCCACCAGTGATGGGGGCCTTGGCTACACCTTC. Translating gives CATSDGGLGYTF.

The CDR3 is CATSGVDSNQPQHF. CDR3 nucleotides: TGTGCCACCAGTGGAGTTGATAGCAATCAGCCCCAGCATTTT. The chain links TRBV24-1 to TRBJ1-5; no definite D call. The germline CDR1 and CDR2 sequences are KGHDR and SFDVKD. This CDR3 has 14 amino acids. V was clipped by 5 bases and J by 0 bases, with 7 bases between them.

This rearrangement joins TRBV11-3 to TRBJ2-7, with a possible D match to TRBD1 (6 bases). Germline V CDR1 and CDR2: SGHNT, YENEEA. The ends were cut back, 5 bases at V and 0 bases at J, with 14 bases in the middle. The CDR3 spans 15 residues. CDR3 DNA sequence: TGTGCCAGCAGCCCCGGACAGAGACTCTCCTACGAGCAGTACGTC. Translated: CASSPGQRLSYEQYV.

The rearrangement uses TRBV27 and TRBJ2-5; TRBD1 matches at 9 bases. The CDR3 loop spans 16 amino acids. The germline gives CDR1 MNHEY, CDR2 SMNVEV (reference sequence). The junction had 9 bases not matched to a gene; V was cut back by 6 bases and J by 1 base. The CDR3: CASRLLGTGRQETQYF. The CDR3 bases are TGTGCCAGCAGGCTACTAGGGACAGGGCGCCAAGAGACCCAGTACTTC.

V gene TRBV7-8 combines with J gene TRBJ1-5, with D possibly matching TRBD1 (5 bases). The CDR3 consists of 15 residues. The V gene lost 2 bases and the J gene lost 4 bases, with 12 bases spanning the gap. Germline values: CDR1 SGHVS, CDR2 FQNEAQ. The CDR3 region is CASSLSWGRNQPQHF. The CDR3 nucleotides read TGTGCCAGCAGCTTATCATGGGGCAGGAATCAGCCCCAGCATTTT. Looking up the rest from reference TRBV7-8 and TRBJ1-5 gives the full variable domain: GAGVSQSPRYKVAKRGQDVALRCDPISGHVSLFWYQQALGQGPEFLTYFQNEAQLDKSGLPSDRFFAERPEGSVSTLKIQRTQQEDSAVYLCASSLSWGRNQPQHFGDGTRLSIL.